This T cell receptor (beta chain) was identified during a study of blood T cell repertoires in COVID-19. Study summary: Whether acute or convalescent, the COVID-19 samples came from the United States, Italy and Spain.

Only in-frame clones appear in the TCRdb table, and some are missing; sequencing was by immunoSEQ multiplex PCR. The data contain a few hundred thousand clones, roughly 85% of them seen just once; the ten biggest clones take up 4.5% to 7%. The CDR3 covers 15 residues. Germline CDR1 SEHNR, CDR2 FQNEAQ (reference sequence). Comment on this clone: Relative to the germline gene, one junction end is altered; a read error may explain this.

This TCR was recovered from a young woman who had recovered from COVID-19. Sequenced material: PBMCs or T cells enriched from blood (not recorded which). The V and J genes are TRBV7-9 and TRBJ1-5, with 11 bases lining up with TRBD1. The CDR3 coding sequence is TGTGCCGGCAGCTATGGGACAGGGGGGAATCAGCCCCAGCATTTT. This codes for CAGSYGTGGNQPQHF.